These 28 T cell receptor beta chains originate from one sample sequenced in a study of Tregs in tolerant kidney transplant recipients. Data came from immunoSEQ multiplex PCR; TCRdb stores just in-frame clones and leaves some out. The sample has approximately 260,000 clones; roughly 80% are singletons. Sequencing was done on a sample of CD4+ T cells from blood. These receptors all stem from a human donor in good health.

Only one count was recorded for this clone. This chain links TRBV29-1 with TRBJ2-1; 11 bases match TRBD2. Germline V gives CDR1 SQVTM, CDR2 ANQGSEA. The V and J ends lost 4 bases and 6 bases, in that order; junction bases with no gene match: 2. This CDR3 has 13 residues. The CDR3 protein is CSVVAGGINEQFF. For the CDR3, the DNA is TGCAGCGTTGTAGCGGGAGGGATCAATGAGCAGTTCTTC.

This sequence joins TRBV18 and TRBJ2-5; no reliable D call. V lost 0 bases, J lost 7 bases, and 9 bases lay in between. CDR3 length: 13 amino acids. CDR1 and CDR2 (germline): KGHSH, LQKENI. Written as DNA, the CDR3 is TGTGCCAGCTCACCACCGACCCTGGGGACCCAGTACTTC. It specifies CASSPPTLGTQYF.

The CDR3 is CASSRTANYGYTF. In nucleotides, the CDR3 is TGTGCCAGCAGTCGGACAGCTAACTATGGCTACACCTTC. V usage is TRBV6-1 and J usage is TRBJ1-2, with a possible D match to TRBD1 (6 bases). Trimming removed 5 bases at V and 0 bases at J, with 7 bases between. Germline assignment: CDR1 MNHNS and CDR2 SASEGT. The CDR3 is 13 residues long.

This sequence joins TRBV7-8 and TRBJ2-5; D may be TRBD1 (5 bases). The CDR3 has 15 amino acids. Germline V gene data show CDR1 as SGHVS and CDR2 as FQNEAQ. V was clipped by 4 bases and J by 1 base, with 13 bases between them. CDR3 protein: CASSSPQGPQETQYF. The CDR3 DNA follows: TGTGCCAGCAGCTCCCCTCAGGGTCCCCAAGAGACCCAGTACTTC.

The chain recombines TRBV7-8 with TRBJ2-4; D is possibly TRBD1 or TRBD2 (5 bases each). CDR1 is SGHVS and CDR2 is FQNEAQ in the germline V gene. The V gene lost 5 bases and the J gene lost 1 base, with 15 bases spanning the gap. The CDR3 loop spans 16 amino acids. CDR3 in DNA: TGTGCCAGCAGCAAGGGACCGTTCAGGGCCAAAAACATTCAGTACTTC. Encoded protein: CASSKGPFRAKNIQYF.

The CDR3 here is CASSLDPRAYTGELFF. In DNA, the CDR3 is TGTGCCAGCAGCTTAGATCCGCGGGCCTACACCGGGGAGCTGTTTTTT. The chain combines TRBV11-2 with TRBJ2-2; tentatively, D is TRBD2 (5 bases). Trimming cost V 0 bases and J 3 bases, with 11 bases left between them. This CDR3 is 16 amino acids long. CDR1 is SGHAT, CDR2 FQNNGV, per germline. Filled out from reference TRBV11-2 and TRBJ2-2, the complete variable domain reads EAGVAQSPRYKIIEKRQSVAFWCNPISGHATLYWYQQILGQGPKLLIQFQNNGVVDDSQLPKDRFSAERLKGVDSTLKIQPAKLEDSAVYLCASSLDPRAYTGELFFGEGSRLTVL.

V gene TRBV7-9 combines with J gene TRBJ1-2, with TRBD1 identical over 9 bases. V trimming: 2 bases; J trimming: 2 bases; junction bases outside the gene matches: 3. The CDR3 runs to 15 residues. The germline CDR1 and CDR2 sequences are SEHNR and FQNEAQ (reference sequence). The CDR3: CASSLRQGVNYGYTF. In nucleotides, the CDR3 is TGTGCCAGCAGCTTAAGACAGGGGGTGAACTATGGCTACACCTTC.

The chain recombines TRBV6-6 with TRBJ2-7; unclear D gene. CDR1 is MNHNY, CDR2 SVGAGI, per germline (reference sequence). The CDR3 totals 15 residues. Trimming removed 2 bases from V and 0 bases from J, with 11 bases in between. CDR3 nucleotides: TGTGCCAGCAGTTACGGCGGAGCGAACTCCTACGAGCAGTACTTC. Amino acid sequence: CASSYGGANSYEQYF.

This clone was counted between two and nine times. V and J are TRBV7-8 and TRBJ1-3; D is unclear. The germline CDR1 and CDR2 sequences are SGHVS and FQNEAQ. The CDR3 runs to 13 residues. With 11 bases removed from V and 0 bases from J, the gap between germline ends came to 11 bases. The CDR3 coding sequence is TGTGCCGTCAGGAGGGACTCTGGAAACACCATATATTTT. The encoded protein is CAVRRDSGNTIYF.

The rearrangement joins TRBV7-6 to TRBJ2-3; TRBD2 aligns across 9 bases. The CDR3 is 17 amino acids. Per the germline V gene, CDR1 is SGHVS and CDR2 is FNYEAQ. J lost 8 bases, V lost 1 base, and 13 bases had no gene match. The CDR3 DNA sequence: TGTGCCAGCAGCTTAGGGGCGGCTAGCGGGGCTCAGAGTACGCAGTATTTT. This encodes CASSLGAASGAQSTQYF.

This clone showed up just a few times. The chain combines TRBV29-1 with TRBJ2-7; tentative D call: TRBD1 (5 bases). V lost 7 bases and J 3 bases, leaving 13 bases between the germline ends. The CDR3 length is 12 residues. From germline, CDR1 is SQVTM and CDR2 ANQGSEA. CDR3 in amino acids: CSGLGADYEQYF. The CDR3 bases are TGCAGCGGCCTTGGGGCGGACTACGAGCAGTACTTC.

The rearrangement links TRBV15 to TRBJ2-1; D is perhaps TRBD1 (6 bases). Germline-derived CDR1 and CDR2 are LNHNV and YYDKDF (reference sequence). The CDR3 spans 16 residues. The V and J ends lost 1 base and 6 bases respectively, with 16 bases between them. CDR3 amino acids: CATSRARTEEFNEQFF. The CDR3 DNA reads TGTGCCACCAGCAGAGCCCGGACAGAAGAATTCAATGAGCAGTTCTTC.

The J gene is TRBJ2-7, the V gene TRBV7-3, with TRBD2 matching over 11 bases. Trimming removed 5 bases from V and 2 bases from J; junction bases left unmatched: 5. Germline CDR1 SGHTA, CDR2 FQGTGA. The CDR3 loop spans 15 amino acids. This chain's CDR3 is CASSILAGGTYEQYF. The CDR3 DNA sequence: TGTGCCAGCAGCATTCTAGCGGGGGGAACCTACGAGCAGTACTTC.

The chain couples TRBV29-1 to TRBJ1-4; 11 bases line up with TRBD1. Germline V CDR1 and CDR2: SQVTM, ANQGSEA. V shed 8 bases and J 8 bases; nucleotides not matched to a gene: 13. The CDR3 runs to 15 residues. This CDR3 reads CSLSQGQGAREKLFF. The CDR3 bases are TGCAGCCTCAGCCAAGGACAGGGGGCTCGGGAAAAACTGTTTTTT.

The genes are TRBV15 and TRBJ2-1, with TRBD2 as a possible D gene (6 bases). Germline CDR1 and CDR2: LNHNV and YYDKDF (reference sequence). The germline V and J ends were trimmed by 3 bases and 6 bases, with 15 bases remaining between them. The CDR3 has 15 amino acids. The chain's CDR3 is CATSRAAGSFNEQFF. The CDR3 DNA sequence: TGTGCCACCAGCAGGGCGGCGGGGAGTTTCAATGAGCAGTTCTTC.

The chain combines TRBV4-1 with TRBJ2-2; D is perhaps TRBD2 (6 bases). Germline V gives CDR1 MGHRA, CDR2 YSYEKL. CDR3 length: 15 residues. Between the trimmed V and J ends, which lost 1 base and 0 bases, there was a span of 6 bases. CDR3 sequence reads: CASSQGGANTGELFF. In DNA form, the CDR3 reads TGCGCCAGCAGCCAAGGGGGGGCGAACACCGGGGAGCTGTTTTTT.

This clone was seen a handful of times. The V gene is TRBV5-1, the J gene TRBJ1-1; weak D call: TRBD1 (5 bases). This CDR3 has 15 amino acids. Trimming took off 4 bases at V and 4 bases at J, with 17 bases between the two ends. CDR1 SGHRS and CDR2 YFSETQ come from the germline V gene. The CDR3: CASSLAPGGSTEAFF. DNA of the CDR3: TGCGCCAGCAGCCTAGCCCCGGGGGGGTCCACTGAAGCTTTCTTT.

The chain has TRBV5-1 and TRBJ2-7, with 8 positions matching TRBD1. The CDR3 covers 14 residues. The germline CDR1 and CDR2 sequences are SGHRS and YFSETQ. V shed 5 bases and J 5 bases; nucleotides not matched to a gene: 9. This CDR3 is CASSSPGQGNEQYF. The CDR3 nucleotides are TGCGCCAGCAGTTCTCCCGGACAGGGAAACGAGCAGTACTTC.

The rearrangement joins TRBV7-9 to TRBJ2-7; D could derive from TRBD1 or TRBD2 (5 bases each). V gave up 7 bases and J gave up 2 bases, with 12 bases separating them. The CDR3 totals 13 residues. The V gene's germline CDR1 is SEHNR and CDR2 FQNEAQ (reference sequence). The CDR3 nucleotides read TGTGCCAGCAAAGGGACCCGAACCTACGAGCAGTACTTC. Translated, it gives CASKGTRTYEQYF.

The table lists this clone with a few counts. The V call is TRBV5-4, the J call TRBJ1-2; TRBD1 agrees at 7 bases. Germline loops: CDR1 SGHNT, CDR2 YYREEE (reference sequence). The CDR3 covers 15 residues. The trim removed 4 bases at V and 4 bases at J, leaving 10 bases unmatched. The CDR3 nucleotides read TGTGCCAGCAGCACCTGGTCAGGGGGGTTCTATGGCTACACCTTC. Its protein is CASSTWSGGFYGYTF.

J is TRBJ1-2 and V is TRBV6-5, with D possibly TRBD1 on 5 matching bases. Germline CDR1 and CDR2: MNHEY and SVGAGI. This CDR3 spans 14 amino acids. V lost 4 bases to trimming and J lost 4 bases, with 13 bases between them. CDR3 in amino acids: CASSSPDRLYGYTF. The CDR3 region has the DNA TGTGCCAGCAGTTCCCCTGACAGACTCTATGGCTACACCTTC.

The V call is TRBV30, the J call TRBJ2-4; 8 bases map to TRBD2. V lost 5 bases to trimming and J lost 0 bases; unmatched junction nucleotides: 15. This CDR3 region has 18 residues. Germline-derived CDR1 and CDR2 are GTSNPN and SVGIG (reference sequence). The CDR3 reads CAWAGGDIFNLAKNIQYF. In DNA form, the CDR3 reads TGTGCCTGGGCCGGGGGGGACATATTCAACTTAGCCAAAAACATTCAGTACTTC. Full variable domain (missing parts from reference TRBV30 and TRBJ2-4): SQTIHQWPATLVQPVGSPLSLECTVEGTSNPNLYWYRQAAGRGLQLLFYSVGIGQISSEVPQNLSASRPQDRQFILSSKKLLLSDSGFYLCAWAGGDIFNLAKNIQYFGAGTRLSVL.

The chain uses TRBV30 and TRBJ1-6; 8 bases match TRBD1. Germline CDR1 is GTSNPN and CDR2 is SVGIG (reference sequence). V was pared by 3 bases and J by 7 bases, with 5 bases of the junction left unmatched. This CDR3 is built from 14 residues. The DNA of the CDR3 is TGTGCCTGGAGCCGGGACAGGAAAAATTCACCCCTCCACTTT. Its translation is CAWSRDRKNSPLHF.

This clone has just one count. The rearrangement joins TRBV6-6 to TRBJ2-7; no clear D. Germline-derived CDR1 and CDR2 are MNHNY and SVGAGI (reference sequence). V was shortened by 7 bases and J by 4 bases, with 17 bases between the two germline ends. The CDR3 consists of 14 residues. The DNA of the CDR3 is TGTGCCAGCACTCCGGCGGCAGGATGGTACGAGCAGTACTTC. Amino acid sequence: CASTPAAGWYEQYF.

The V call is TRBV18, the J call TRBJ1-6, with D perhaps matching TRBD1 (6 bases). Between the trimmed V and J ends, which lost 4 bases and 7 bases, there was a span of 14 bases. There are 15 residues in the CDR3. Germline V gene sequence: CDR1 KGHSH, CDR2 LQKENI. The CDR3 protein is CASSRQGKENSPLHF. The CDR3 nucleotides are TGTGCCAGCTCACGCCAGGGGAAAGAGAATTCACCCCTCCACTTT.

This chain uses TRBV19 with TRBJ2-1; 8 bases align to TRBD2. This CDR3 is built from 19 residues. The V and J ends lost 4 bases and 5 bases, in that order; junction bases with no gene match: 19. CDR1 LNHDA and CDR2 SQIVND come from the germline V gene (reference sequence). Here the CDR3 reads CASSTPIMGGRHPHNEQFF. CDR3 DNA: TGTGCCAGTAGTACCCCGATTATGGGCGGGAGGCATCCCCACAATGAGCAGTTCTTC. The full variable domain, its missing parts supplied by reference TRBV19 and TRBJ2-1, is DGGITQSPKYLFRKEGQNVTLSCEQNLNHDAMYWYRQDPGQGLRLIYYSQIVNDFQKGDIAEGYSVSREKKESFPLTVTSAQKNPTAFYLCASSTPIMGGRHPHNEQFFGPGTRLTVL.

J is TRBJ1-5 and V is TRBV6-5, with D unresolved. The CDR3 is 14 residues long. The V end lost 8 bases, the J end lost 0 bases, and 11 bases lay between the germline ends. The germline V gene has CDR1 MNHEY and CDR2 SVGAGI. The CDR3 region is CASRRGNSNQPQHF. The CDR3 nucleotides are TGTGCCAGCCGGCGAGGGAATAGCAATCAGCCCCAGCATTTT.

J is TRBJ2-3 and V is TRBV5-1, with 9 bases fitting TRBD2. The CDR3 sequence is 17 residues long. The junction had 9 bases not matched to a gene; V was cut back by 2 bases and J by 2 bases. The germline V gene has CDR1 SGHRS and CDR2 YFSETQ. CDR3 region: CASSFLAGEFLTDTQYF. The CDR3 DNA reads as TGCGCCAGCAGCTTTTTAGCGGGAGAGTTTCTCACAGATACGCAGTATTTT.